This T cell receptor beta chain was identified in a study of Ad26.COV2.S vaccination and SARS-CoV-2 variants. Generated by immunoSEQ multiplex PCR, the TCRdb table keeps only in-frame clones and is missing some. The sample lists 120,000 to 150,000 clones, more than 80% occurring once. Study outcomes and limitations: Across vaccine and placebo recipients, the breadth of non-spike TCRs was similar.

Notes on this clone: Its antigen is still unknown.

The sequencing here drew on peripheral blood, taken after recovery from COVID-19. The receptor comes from a human donor who had recovered from COVID-19.

The CDR3 nucleotides read TGTGCCGCGAACCGAGGCACAGTGGGAAACACCATATATTTT. This sequence encodes CAANRGTVGNTIYF. The rearrangement uses TRBV10-3 and TRBJ1-3; D gene unclear. The germline V and J ends were trimmed by 11 bases and 4 bases, with 18 bases remaining between them. Per the germline V gene, CDR1 is ENHRY and CDR2 is SYGVKD. CDR3 length: 14 amino acids.